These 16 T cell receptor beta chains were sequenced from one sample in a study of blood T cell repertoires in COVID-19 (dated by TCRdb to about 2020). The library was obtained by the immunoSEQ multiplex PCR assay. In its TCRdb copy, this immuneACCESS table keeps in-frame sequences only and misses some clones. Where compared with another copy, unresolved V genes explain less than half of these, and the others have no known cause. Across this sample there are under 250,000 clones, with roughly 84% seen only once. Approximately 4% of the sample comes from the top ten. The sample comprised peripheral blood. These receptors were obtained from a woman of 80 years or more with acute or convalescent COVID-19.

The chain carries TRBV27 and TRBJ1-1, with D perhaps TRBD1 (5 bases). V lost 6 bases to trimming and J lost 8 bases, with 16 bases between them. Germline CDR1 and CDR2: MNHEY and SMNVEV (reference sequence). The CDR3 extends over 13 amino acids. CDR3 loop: CASRSWGGDEAFF. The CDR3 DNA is TGTGCCAGCAGAAGCTGGGGGGGGGACGAAGCTTTCTTT.

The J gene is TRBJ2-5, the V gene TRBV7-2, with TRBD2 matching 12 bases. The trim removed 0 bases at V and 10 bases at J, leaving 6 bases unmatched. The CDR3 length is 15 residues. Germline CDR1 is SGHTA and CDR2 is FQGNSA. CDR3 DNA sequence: TGTGCCAGCAGCTTAGCCGGCCTAGCGGGGGGGGACCAGTACTTC. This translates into CASSLAGLAGGDQYF.

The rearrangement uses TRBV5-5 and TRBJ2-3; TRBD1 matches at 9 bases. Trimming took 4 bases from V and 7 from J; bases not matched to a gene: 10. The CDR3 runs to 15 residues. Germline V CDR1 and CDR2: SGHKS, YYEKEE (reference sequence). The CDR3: CASSLEGQGFNTQYF. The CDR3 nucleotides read TGTGCCAGCAGCCTGGAGGGACAGGGCTTTAATACGCAGTATTTT.

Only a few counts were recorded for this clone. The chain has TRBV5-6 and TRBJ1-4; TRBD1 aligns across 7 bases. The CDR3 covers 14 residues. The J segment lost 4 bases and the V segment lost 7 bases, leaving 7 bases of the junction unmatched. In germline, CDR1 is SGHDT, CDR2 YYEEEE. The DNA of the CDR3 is TGTGCCAGCCATCAACAGGGGAATAATGAAAAACTGTTTTTT. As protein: CASHQQGNNEKLFF.

DNA for the CDR3: TGTGCCAGCAGCGAGGCAGGGTCTGGAAACACCATATATTTT. It yields the protein CASSEAGSGNTIYF. This sequence joins TRBV9 and TRBJ1-3, with D maybe TRBD1 (5 bases). Germline V gene data show CDR1 as SGDLS and CDR2 as YYNGEE. The CDR3 is made up of 14 amino acids. The V end was cut by 3 bases, the J end by 1 base, with 8 bases between.

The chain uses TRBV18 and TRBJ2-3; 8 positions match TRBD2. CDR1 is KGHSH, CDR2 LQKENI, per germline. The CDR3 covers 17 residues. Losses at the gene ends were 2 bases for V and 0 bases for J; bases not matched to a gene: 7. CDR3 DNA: TGTGCCAGCTCACCAGGAGGGCCGGGGGGGAGCACAGATACGCAGTATTTT. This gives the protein CASSPGGPGGSTDTQYF.

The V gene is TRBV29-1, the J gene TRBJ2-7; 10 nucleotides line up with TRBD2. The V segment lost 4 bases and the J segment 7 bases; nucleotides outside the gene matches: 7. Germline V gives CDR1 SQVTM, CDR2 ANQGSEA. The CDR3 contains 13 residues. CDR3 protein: CSVGASGGAEQYF. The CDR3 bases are TGCAGCGTTGGCGCCAGCGGGGGGGCAGAGCAGTACTTC.

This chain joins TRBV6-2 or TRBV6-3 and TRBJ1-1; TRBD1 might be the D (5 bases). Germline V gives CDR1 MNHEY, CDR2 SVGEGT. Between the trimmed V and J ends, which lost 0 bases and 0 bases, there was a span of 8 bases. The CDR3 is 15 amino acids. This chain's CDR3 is CASSYSAGMNTEAFF. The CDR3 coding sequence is TGTGCCAGCAGTTACTCGGCAGGGATGAACACTGAAGCTTTCTTT.

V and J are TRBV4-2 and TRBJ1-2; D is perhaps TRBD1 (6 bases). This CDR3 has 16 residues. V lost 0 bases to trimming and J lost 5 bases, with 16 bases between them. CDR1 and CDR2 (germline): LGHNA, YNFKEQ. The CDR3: CASSQEGESGVYGYTF. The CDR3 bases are TGTGCCAGCAGCCAAGAAGGAGAATCAGGGGTTTATGGCTACACCTTC.

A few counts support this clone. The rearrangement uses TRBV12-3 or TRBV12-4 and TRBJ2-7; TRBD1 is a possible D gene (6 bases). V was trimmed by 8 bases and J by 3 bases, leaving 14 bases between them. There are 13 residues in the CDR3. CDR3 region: CASQRGSLYEQYF. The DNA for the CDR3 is TGTGCCAGCCAAAGGGGGTCCCTCTACGAGCAGTACTTC.

The CDR3 DNA sequence: TGCGCCAGCAGCTTGCTAGCGGGGGAGTACAATGAGCAGTTCTTC. It is translated as CASSLLAGEYNEQFF. This chain joins TRBV5-1 and TRBJ2-1; 10 nucleotides line up with TRBD2. This CDR3 has 15 amino acids. Germline CDR1 SGHRS, CDR2 YFSETQ. The J segment lost 4 bases and the V segment lost 1 base, leaving 2 bases of the junction unmatched.

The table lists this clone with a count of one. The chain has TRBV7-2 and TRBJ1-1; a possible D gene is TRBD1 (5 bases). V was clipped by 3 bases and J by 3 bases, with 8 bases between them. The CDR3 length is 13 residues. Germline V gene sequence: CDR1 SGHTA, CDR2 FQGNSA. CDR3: CASSLDTYTEAFF. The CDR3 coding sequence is TGTGCCAGCAGCTTGGACACCTACACTGAAGCTTTCTTT.

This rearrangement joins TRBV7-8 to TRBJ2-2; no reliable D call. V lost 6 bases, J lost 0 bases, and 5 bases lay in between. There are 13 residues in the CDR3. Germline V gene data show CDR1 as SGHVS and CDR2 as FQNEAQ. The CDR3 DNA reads TGTGCCAGCAGGGGCACGAACACCGGGGAGCTGTTTTTT. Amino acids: CASRGTNTGELFF.

Written as DNA, the CDR3 is TGTGCCAGCAGCCATCCCAAGATAGCGGGGTACCAAGAGACCCAGTACTTC. It specifies CASSHPKIAGYQETQYF. The chain couples TRBV3-1 (or the pseudogene TRBV3-2) to TRBJ2-5; 8 positions agree with TRBD2. The V gene end was trimmed by 3 bases and the J gene end by 0 bases; junction bases not matched to a gene: 9. Germline CDR1 LGHDT, CDR2 YNNKEL (reference sequence). The CDR3 sequence is 17 residues long.

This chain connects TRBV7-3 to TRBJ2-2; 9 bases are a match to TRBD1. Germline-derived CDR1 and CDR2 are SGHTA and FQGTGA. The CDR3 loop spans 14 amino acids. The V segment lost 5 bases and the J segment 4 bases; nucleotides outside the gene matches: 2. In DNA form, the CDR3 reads TGTGCCAGCAGCCGGGACAGGGTCACCGGGGAGCTGTTTTTT. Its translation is CASSRDRVTGELFF.

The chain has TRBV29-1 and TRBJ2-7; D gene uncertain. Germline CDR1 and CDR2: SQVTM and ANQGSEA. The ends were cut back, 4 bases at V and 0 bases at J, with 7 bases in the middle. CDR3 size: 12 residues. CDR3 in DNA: TGCAGCGTTGTGTTTAGCTCCTACGAGCAGTACTTC. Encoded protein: CSVVFSSYEQYF.